This T cell receptor beta chain came from a study of early T cells in non-severe SARS-CoV-2 infection. The overall study: Sequencing targeted bulk RNA from unsorted whole blood, leaving chains unpaired. The study, taken as a whole, reports: CD4 and private specificities were missed by VDJdb matching, which favored anti-spike CD8 responses.

In this sample, this clonotype turned up many times. The target antigen is unknown. Germline-derived CDR1 and CDR2 are MNHEY and SVGEGT. The CDR3 length is 12 residues. V was cut by 6 bases and J by 5 bases, with 9 bases left in between. Attached unique molecular identifiers marked individual cDNA molecules. One entry per CDR3 protein results from TCRdb running MiXCR on the 5' RACE reads. This table holds tens of thousands of distinct CDR3 sequences, 5% to 7% found once. The sequencing sample was made of whole blood. The clonotype comes from an adult who was a healthcare worker with PCR-confirmed SARS-CoV-2 infection or an uninfected control (not recorded which). The V gene is TRBV6-2 or TRBV6-3, the J gene TRBJ2-3; no reliable D call. This chain's CDR3 is CASSATGDTQYF. DNA of the CDR3: TGTGCCAGCAGCGCTACGGGAGATACGCAGTATTTT.